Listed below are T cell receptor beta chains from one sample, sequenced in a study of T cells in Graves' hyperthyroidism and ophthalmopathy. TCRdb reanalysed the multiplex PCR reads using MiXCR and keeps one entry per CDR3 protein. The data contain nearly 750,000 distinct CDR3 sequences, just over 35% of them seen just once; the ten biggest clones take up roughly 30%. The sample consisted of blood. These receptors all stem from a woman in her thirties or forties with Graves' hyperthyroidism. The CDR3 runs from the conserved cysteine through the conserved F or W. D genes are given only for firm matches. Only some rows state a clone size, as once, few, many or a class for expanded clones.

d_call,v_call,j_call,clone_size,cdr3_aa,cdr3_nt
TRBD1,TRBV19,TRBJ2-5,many,CASSITGQGSETQYF,TGTGCCAGTAGTATTACGGGACAGGGTTCGGAGACCCAGTACTTC
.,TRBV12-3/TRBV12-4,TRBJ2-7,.,CAPELIKYEQYF,TGTGCCCCCGAACTGATTAAATACGAGCAGTACTTC
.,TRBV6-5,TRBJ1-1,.,CASRDRITEAFF,TGTGCCAGCAGGGATAGGATCACTGAAGCTTTCTTT
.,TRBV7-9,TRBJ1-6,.,CASSYGTVDNSPPHF,TGTGCCAGCAGTTACGGGACGGTTGATAATTCACCCCCCCACTTT
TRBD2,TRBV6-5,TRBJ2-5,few,CASSVLLAGGPETQYF,TGTGCCAGCAGTGTTCTTCTAGCGGGGGGGCCGGAGACCCAGTACTTC
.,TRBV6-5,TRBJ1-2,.,CASRPPRPSVRGYTF,TGTGCCAGCAGGCCTCCTCGTCCCTCCGTAAGGGGCTACACCTTC
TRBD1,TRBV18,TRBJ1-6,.,CASSPSEGQINSPLHF,TGTGCCAGCTCACCGTCAGAGGGACAGATTAATTCACCCCTCCACTTT
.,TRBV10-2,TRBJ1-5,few,CASSGGNEQPQHF,TGCGCCAGCAGTGGGGGAAACGAACAGCCCCAGCATTTT
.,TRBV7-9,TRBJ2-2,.,CASSPRWGELFF,TGTGCCAGCAGCCCCCGGTGGGGGGAGCTGTTTTTT
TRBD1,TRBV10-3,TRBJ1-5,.,CAISDRVDQPQHF,TGTGCCATCAGCGACAGGGTCGATCAGCCCCAGCATTTT
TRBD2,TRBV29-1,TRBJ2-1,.,CSVEGSRGNEQFF,TGCAGCGTTGAGGGTTCGCGGGGGAATGAGCAGTTCTTC